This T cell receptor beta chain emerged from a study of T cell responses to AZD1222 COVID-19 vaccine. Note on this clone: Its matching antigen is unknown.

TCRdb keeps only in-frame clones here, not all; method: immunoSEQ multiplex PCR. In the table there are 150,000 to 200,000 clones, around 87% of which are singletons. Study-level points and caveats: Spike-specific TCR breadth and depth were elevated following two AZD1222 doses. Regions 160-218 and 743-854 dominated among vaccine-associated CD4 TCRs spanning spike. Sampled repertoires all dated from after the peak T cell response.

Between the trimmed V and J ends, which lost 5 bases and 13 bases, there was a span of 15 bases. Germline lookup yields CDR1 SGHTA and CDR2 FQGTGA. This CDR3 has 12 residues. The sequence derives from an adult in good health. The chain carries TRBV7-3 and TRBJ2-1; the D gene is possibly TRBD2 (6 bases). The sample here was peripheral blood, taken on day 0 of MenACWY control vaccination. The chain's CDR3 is CASSRPGLAQFF. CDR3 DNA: TGTGCCAGCAGCCGTCCGGGACTTGCACAGTTCTTC. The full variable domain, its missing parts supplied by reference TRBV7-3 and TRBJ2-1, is GAGVSQTPSNKVTEKGKYVELRCDPISGHTALYWYRQSLGQGPEFLIYFQGTGAADDSGLPNDRFFAVRPEGSVSTLKIQRTERGDSAVYLCASSRPGLAQFFGPGTRLTVL.